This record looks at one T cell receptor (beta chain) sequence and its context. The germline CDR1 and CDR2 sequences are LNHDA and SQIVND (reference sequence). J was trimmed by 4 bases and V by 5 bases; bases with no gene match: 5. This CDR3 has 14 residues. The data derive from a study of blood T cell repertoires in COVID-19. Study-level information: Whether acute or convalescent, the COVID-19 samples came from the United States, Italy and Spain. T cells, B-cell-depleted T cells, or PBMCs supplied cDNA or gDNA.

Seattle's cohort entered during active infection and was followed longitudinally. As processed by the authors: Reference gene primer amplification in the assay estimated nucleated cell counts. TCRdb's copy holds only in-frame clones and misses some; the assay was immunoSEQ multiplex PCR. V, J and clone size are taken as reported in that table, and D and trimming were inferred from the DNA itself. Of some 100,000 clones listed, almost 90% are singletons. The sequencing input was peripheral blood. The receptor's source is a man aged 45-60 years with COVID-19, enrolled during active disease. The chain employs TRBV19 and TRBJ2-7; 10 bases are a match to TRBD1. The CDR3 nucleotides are TGTGCCAGTAGTGCGGGACAGGGGTGGTACGAGCAGTACTTC. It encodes CASSAGQGWYEQYF. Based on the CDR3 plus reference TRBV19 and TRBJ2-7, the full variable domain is DGGITQSPKYLFRKEGQNVTLSCEQNLNHDAMYWYRQDPGQGLRLIYYSQIVNDFQKGDIAEGYSVSREKKESFPLTVTSAQKNPTAFYLCASSAGQGWYEQYFGPGTRLTVT.